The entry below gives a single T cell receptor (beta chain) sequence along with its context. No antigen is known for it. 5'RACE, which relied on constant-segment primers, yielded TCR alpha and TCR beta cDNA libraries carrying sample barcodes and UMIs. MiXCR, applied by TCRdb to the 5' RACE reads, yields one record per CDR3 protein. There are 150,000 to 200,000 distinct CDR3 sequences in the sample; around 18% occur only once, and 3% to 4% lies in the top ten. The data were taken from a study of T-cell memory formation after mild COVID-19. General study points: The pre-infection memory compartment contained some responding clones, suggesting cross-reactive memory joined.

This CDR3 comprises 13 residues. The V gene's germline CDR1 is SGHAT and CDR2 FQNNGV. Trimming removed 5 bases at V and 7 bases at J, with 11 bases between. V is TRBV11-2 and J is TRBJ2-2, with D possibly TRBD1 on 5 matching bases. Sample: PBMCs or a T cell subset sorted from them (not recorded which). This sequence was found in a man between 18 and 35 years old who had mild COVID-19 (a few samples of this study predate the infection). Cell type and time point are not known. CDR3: CASSRQLGGELFF. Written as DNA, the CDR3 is TGTGCCAGCAGCCGACAGCTCGGCGGGGAGCTGTTTTTT.